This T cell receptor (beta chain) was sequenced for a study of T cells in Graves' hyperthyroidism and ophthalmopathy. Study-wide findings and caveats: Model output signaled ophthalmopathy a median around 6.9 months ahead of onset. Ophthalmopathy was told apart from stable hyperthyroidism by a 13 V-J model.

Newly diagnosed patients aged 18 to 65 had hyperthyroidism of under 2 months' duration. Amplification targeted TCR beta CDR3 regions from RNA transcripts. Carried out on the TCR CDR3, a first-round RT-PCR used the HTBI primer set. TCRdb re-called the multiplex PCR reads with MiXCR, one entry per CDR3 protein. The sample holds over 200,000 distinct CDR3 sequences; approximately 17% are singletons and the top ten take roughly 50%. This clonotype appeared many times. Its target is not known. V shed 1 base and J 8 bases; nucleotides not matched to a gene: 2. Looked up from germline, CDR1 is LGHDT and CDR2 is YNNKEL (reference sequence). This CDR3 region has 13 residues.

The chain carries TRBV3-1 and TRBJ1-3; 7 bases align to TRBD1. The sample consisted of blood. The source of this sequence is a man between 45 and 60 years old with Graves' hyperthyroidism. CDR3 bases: TGTGCCAGCAGCCAAGGACAGGGAGACACCATATATTTT. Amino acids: CASSQGQGDTIYF. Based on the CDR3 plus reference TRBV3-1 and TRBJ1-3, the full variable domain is DTAVSQTPKYLVTQMGNDKSIKCEQNLGHDTMYWYKQDSKKFLKIMFSYNNKELIINETVPNRFSPKSPDKAHLNLHINSLELGDSAVYFCASSQGQGDTIYFGEGSWLTVV.